This TCR beta chain derives from a study of CD8 T cells in ankylosing spondylitis. Study-wide results and caveats: Reportedly, significant enrichment of disease-linked clones occurred in matched ankylosing spondylitis synovial fluid. Disease-linked clones bore a CD8+ phenotype and were relatively rare in peripheral blood.

This clonotype has ten or more counts. What it binds is not known. Each TCR beta library was made by quantitative 5'-RACE that incorporated molecular barcodes. TCRdb re-analysed the 5' RACE reads in MiXCR, keeping a single row per CDR3 protein. This sample carries hundreds of thousands of distinct CDR3 sequences, 20% of them seen once, and the ten largest clones take roughly 13%. Germline V gives CDR1 SGHAT, CDR2 FQNNGV. The CDR3 runs to 12 residues. V was pared by 5 bases and J by 12 bases, with 14 bases between. The receptor's source is a male donor with ankylosing spondylitis or in good health (not recorded which). The chain carries TRBV11-2 and TRBJ2-1; possible D gene TRBD2, 6 bases. The specimen sequenced was blood, either unsorted or a sorted T cell fraction (not recorded which). DNA for the CDR3: TGTGCCAGCAGCCCGACTAGTATCGGGCAGTTCTTC. The encoded protein is CASSPTSIGQFF.